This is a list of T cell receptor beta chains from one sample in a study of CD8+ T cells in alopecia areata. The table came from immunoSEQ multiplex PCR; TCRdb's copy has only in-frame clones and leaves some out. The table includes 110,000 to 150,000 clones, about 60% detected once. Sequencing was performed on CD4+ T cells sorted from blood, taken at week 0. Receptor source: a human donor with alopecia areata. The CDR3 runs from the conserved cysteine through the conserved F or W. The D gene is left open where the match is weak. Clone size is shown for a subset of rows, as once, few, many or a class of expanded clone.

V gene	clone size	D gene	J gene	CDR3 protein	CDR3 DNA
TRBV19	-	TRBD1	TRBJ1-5	CATSTGLNQPQHF	TGTGCCACCTCGACAGGGCTCAATCAGCCCCAGCATTTT
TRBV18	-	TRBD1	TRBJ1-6	CASSPFGTASNSPLHF	TGTGCCAGCTCACCATTTGGGACAGCTTCGAATTCACCCCTCCACTTT
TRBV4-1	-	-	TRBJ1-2	CASSQGYQGRSNYGYTF	TGCGCCAGCAGCCAAGGCTACCAGGGTCGGAGCAACTATGGCTACACCTTC
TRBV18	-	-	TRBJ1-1	CASSPYVREEAFF	TGTGCCAGCTCACCCTACGTCCGGGAGGAAGCTTTCTTT
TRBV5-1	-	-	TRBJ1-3	CASSLESYSGNTIYF	TGCGCCAGCAGCTTGGAGTCGTATTCTGGAAACACCATATATTTT
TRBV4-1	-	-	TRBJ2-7	CASSQVVRGPPYEQYF	TGCGCCAGCAGCCAAGTCGTCCGGGGTCCGCCCTACGAGCAGTACTTC
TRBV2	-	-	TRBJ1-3	CASSEAPRNTIYF	TGTGCCAGCAGTGAAGCGCCTCGAAACACCATATATTTT
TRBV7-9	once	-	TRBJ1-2	CASSSLQTVYGYTF	TGTGCCAGCAGCTCTTTACAGACAGTCTATGGCTACACCTTC
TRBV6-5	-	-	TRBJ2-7	CASSYSRRGPSYEQYF	TGTGCCAGCAGTTACTCGAGACGGGGGCCCTCCTACGAGCAGTACTTC
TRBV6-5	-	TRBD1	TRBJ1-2	CASSTGAAGSYGYTF	TGTGCCAGCAGCACAGGGGCAGCCGGCTCCTATGGCTACACCTTC
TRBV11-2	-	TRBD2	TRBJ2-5	CASSLFMRGAQETQYF	TGTGCCAGCAGCTTATTTATGCGGGGGGCACAAGAGACCCAGTACTTC
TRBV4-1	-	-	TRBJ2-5	CASSQDAGRETQYF	TGCGCCAGCAGCCAAGATGCAGGGAGGGAGACCCAGTACTTC
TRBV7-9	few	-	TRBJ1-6	CASTTTGDSPLHF	TGTGCCAGCACGACAACGGGGGATTCACCCCTCCACTTT
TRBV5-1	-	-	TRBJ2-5	CASSNPGHQETQYF	TGCGCCAGCAGCAATCCGGGACACCAAGAGACCCAGTACTTC
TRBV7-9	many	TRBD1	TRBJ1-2	CASSPFSGTAIYGYTF	TGTGCCAGCAGCCCCTTCTCCGGGACAGCAATCTACGGCTACACCTTC
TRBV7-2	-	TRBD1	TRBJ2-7	CASSFTGESGYEQYF	TGTGCCAGCAGCTTTACAGGGGAATCAGGGTACGAGCAGTACTTC
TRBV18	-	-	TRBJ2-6	CASSPNRGAGANVLTF	TGTGCCAGCTCACCAAATAGAGGGGCCGGGGCCAACGTCCTGACTTTC
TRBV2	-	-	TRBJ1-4	CASSDSLNEKLFF	TGTGCCAGCAGTGATAGTTTGAATGAAAAACTGTTTTTT
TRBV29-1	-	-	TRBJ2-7	CSVLEVLSREQYF	TGCAGCGTTTTGGAGGTTCTTTCCCGCGAGCAGTACTTC
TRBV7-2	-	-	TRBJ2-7	CASSLAPLNEQYF	TGTGCCAGCAGCTTAGCCCCTCTTAACGAGCAGTACTTC
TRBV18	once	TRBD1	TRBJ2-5	CASSPRTGQETQYF	TGTGCCAGCTCACCCAGGACAGGACAAGAGACCCAGTACTTC
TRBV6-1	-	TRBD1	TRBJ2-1	CASSRDRSYNEQFF	TGTGCCAGCAGTAGGGACAGGTCATACAATGAGCAGTTCTTC
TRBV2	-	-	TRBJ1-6	CASSDQGISSPLHF	TGTGCCAGCAGTGACCAGGGAATAAGCTCACCCCTCCACTTT
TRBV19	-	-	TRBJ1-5	CASSTLSRRGNQPQHF	TGTGCCAGTAGTACCTTATCACGCAGGGGCAATCAGCCCCAGCATTTT
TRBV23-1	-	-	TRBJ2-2	CASSQSGGYTGELFF	TGCGCCAGCAGTCAATCCGGAGGATACACCGGGGAGCTGTTTTTT
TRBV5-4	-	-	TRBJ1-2	CASSLMGGYTF	TGTGCCAGCAGCTTGATGGGTGGCTACACCTTC
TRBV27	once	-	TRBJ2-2	CASSLEGAGELFF	TGTGCCAGCAGTTTAGAGGGTGCCGGGGAGCTGTTTTTT
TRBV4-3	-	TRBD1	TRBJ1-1	CASSQDWGTGGGKAFF	TGCGCCAGCAGCCAAGATTGGGGGACAGGGGGTGGGAAAGCTTTCTTT
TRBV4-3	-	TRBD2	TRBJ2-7	CASSLGLARYEQYF	TGCGCCAGCAGCCTGGGACTAGCCAGATACGAGCAGTACTTC
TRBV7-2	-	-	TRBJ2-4	CASSLARMGDIQYF	TGTGCCAGCAGCTTAGCGCGGATGGGGGACATTCAGTACTTC
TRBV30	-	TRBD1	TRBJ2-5	CAWSPQGAGETQYF	TGTGCCTGGAGTCCACAGGGGGCGGGAGAGACCCAGTACTTC
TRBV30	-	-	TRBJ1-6	CAWSLSGASSYNSPLHF	TGTGCCTGGAGCCTTTCGGGGGCTAGCTCCTATAATTCACCCCTCCACTTT
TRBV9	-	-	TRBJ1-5	CASSSRGEQTQPQHF	TGTGCCAGCAGCTCAAGAGGGGAGCAGACTCAGCCCCAGCATTTT
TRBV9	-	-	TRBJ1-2	CASSVRGQNYGYTF	TGTGCCAGCAGCGTACGCGGACAGAACTATGGCTACACCTTC
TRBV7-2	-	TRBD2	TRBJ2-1	CASSPSLASGGEEQFF	TGTGCCAGCAGCCCCTCCCTGGCTAGCGGGGGGGAGGAGCAGTTCTTC
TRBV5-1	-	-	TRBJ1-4	CASALVGNEKLFF	TGCGCCAGTGCCCTGGTGGGAAACGAAAAACTGTTTTTT
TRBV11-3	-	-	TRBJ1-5	CASSLIRAVNQPQHF	TGTGCCAGCAGCCTGATAAGGGCGGTCAATCAGCCCCAGCATTTT
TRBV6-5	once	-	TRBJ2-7	CASSWDNTYEQYF	TGTGCCAGCAGTTGGGACAATACCTACGAGCAGTACTTC
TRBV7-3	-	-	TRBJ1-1	CASSLDRNTEAFF	TGTGCCAGCAGCTTGGACAGAAACACTGAAGCTTTCTTT
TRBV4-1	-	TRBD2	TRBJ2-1	CASSQGLARGVSYNEQFF	TGCGCCAGCAGCCAAGGGCTCGCGCGGGGGGTTTCCTACAATGAGCAGTTCTTC